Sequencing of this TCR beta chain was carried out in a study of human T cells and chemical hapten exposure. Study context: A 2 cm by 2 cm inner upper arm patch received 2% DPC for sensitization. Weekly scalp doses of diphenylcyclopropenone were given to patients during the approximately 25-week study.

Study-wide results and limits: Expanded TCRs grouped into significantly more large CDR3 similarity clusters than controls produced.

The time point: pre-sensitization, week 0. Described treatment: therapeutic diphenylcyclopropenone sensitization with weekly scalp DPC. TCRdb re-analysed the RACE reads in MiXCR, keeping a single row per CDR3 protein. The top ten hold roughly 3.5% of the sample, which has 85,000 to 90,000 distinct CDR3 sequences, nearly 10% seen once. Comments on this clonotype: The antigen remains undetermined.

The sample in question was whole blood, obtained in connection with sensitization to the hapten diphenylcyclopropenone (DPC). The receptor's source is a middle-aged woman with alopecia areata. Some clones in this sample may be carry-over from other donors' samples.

The DNA of the CDR3 is TGTGCCAGCAGGACGATCCGGGACACCAATTACGAGCAGTACTTC. Protein: CASRTIRDTNYEQYF. J is TRBJ2-7 and V is TRBV6-2 or TRBV6-3; D is possibly TRBD1 (6 bases). Deletions cut 6 bases from V and 4 bases from J, with 19 bases between. This CDR3 region has 15 residues. Germline loops: CDR1 MNHEY, CDR2 SVGEGT.